Following are 9 T cell receptor beta chains from one sample sequenced in a study of post-analysis software for immune sequencing data. Study-level findings and limits: TRBV segments more frequent in patients than in controls numbered about five and included TRBV5-6, TRBV5-1 and TRBV20-1.

Unique-molecular-identifier-tagged TCR beta cDNA libraries were used. TCRdb processed the PCR reads anew with MiXCR; each CDR3 protein has one entry. The data contain fewer than 850,000 distinct CDR3 sequences, less than 35% of them seen just once; the ten biggest clones take up around 0.55%. These receptors' antigens are unknown. Sequences were obtained from blood. These receptors were obtained from a girl aged 10 to 17 with multiple sclerosis.

This sequence joins TRBV29-1 and TRBJ2-4, with D hard to call. The J call is in doubt because the DNA end fits TRBJ2-7 better. CDR3 length: 13 amino acids. Germline V CDR1 and CDR2: SQVTM, ANQGSEA. The DNA of the CDR3 is TGCAGCGGAACGGACCGAAAGAGCTACGAGCAGTACTTC. Translation gives CSGTDRKSYEQYF.

The sample holds many counts of this clonotype. The chain uses TRBV29-1 and TRBJ2-1; D perhaps matches TRBD2 (6 bases). CDR1 is SQVTM, CDR2 ANQGSEA, per germline. This CDR3 spans 14 amino acids. V shed 4 bases and J shed 0 bases, with 10 bases lying between them. In DNA form, the CDR3 reads TGCAGCGTTGCTGGCGGGAACTCCTACAATGAGCAGTTCTTC. Translating it yields CSVAGGNSYNEQFF.

V gene TRBV7-2 combines with J gene TRBJ2-3; D uncertain. Germline values: CDR1 SGHTA, CDR2 FQGNSA. This CDR3 is built from 13 residues. V lost 4 bases and J 4 bases, leaving 9 bases between the germline ends. As DNA, the CDR3 is TGTGCCAGCAGCTCCGGCCAGTCAGATACGCAGTATTTT. It specifies CASSSGQSDTQYF. The entire variable domain, with the rest obtained from reference TRBV7-2 and TRBJ2-3, is as follows: GAGVSQSPSNKVTEKGKDVELRCDPISGHTALYWYRQSLGQGLEFLIYFQGNSAPDKSGLPSDRFSAERTGGSVSTLTIQRTQQEDSAVYLCASSSGQSDTQYFGPGTRLTVL.

This clonotype has more than one count but fewer than ten. The J gene is TRBJ2-7, the V gene TRBV5-1; TRBD2 matches 9 bases. CDR1 and CDR2 from the germline V gene are SGHRS and YFSETQ. Trimming took 4 bases from V and 0 from J; bases not matched to a gene: 8. This CDR3 comprises 16 residues. The CDR3 region has the DNA TGCGCCAGCAGCGCCCAGACTAGCGGTAGCTCCTACGAGCAGTACTTC. Its protein is CASSAQTSGSSYEQYF.

A few counts support this clonotype. The chain has TRBV29-1 and TRBJ2-1; D is unclear. Germline loops: CDR1 SQVTM, CDR2 ANQGSEA. The CDR3 sequence is 12 residues long. Trimming pared 4 bases from V and 8 bases from J, leaving 12 bases between. DNA for the CDR3: TGCAGCGTTGCGGGTGGTCGGGATGAGCAGTTCTTC. Amino acid sequence: CSVAGGRDEQFF.

This clonotype was seen more than once but under ten times. The CDR3 nucleotides read TGTGCCAGCCGAGACAGGGGGCGGGATGGCTACACCTTC. As protein: CASRDRGRDGYTF. The V call is TRBV27, the J call TRBJ1-2; 10 positions agree with TRBD1. The CDR3 runs to 13 residues. J gave up 6 bases and V 8 bases, and 6 bases lay outside the gene matches. Germline V gene sequence: CDR1 MNHEY, CDR2 SMNVEV (reference sequence).

The V call is TRBV6-1, the J call TRBJ1-5; D gene ambiguous. Looked up from germline, CDR1 is MNHNS and CDR2 is SASEGT. CDR3 length: 15 residues. Trimming removed 4 bases at V and 3 bases at J, with 13 bases between. DNA for the CDR3: TGTGCCAGCAGTGTGTATGTTCAGGCCAATCAGCCCCAGCATTTT. It translates to CASSVYVQANQPQHF.

CDR3 DNA sequence: TGTGCCAGCAGCTTCACGGGGAGGGTCCTCAATGAGCAGTTCTTC. It encodes CASSFTGRVLNEQFF. The chain recombines TRBV11-2 with TRBJ2-1; TRBD2 matches 7 bases. This CDR3 contains 15 residues. Germline V gene data show CDR1 as SGHAT and CDR2 as FQNNGV. V lost 3 bases to trimming and J lost 6 bases; unmatched junction nucleotides: 8.

This clonotype has more than one count but fewer than ten. J is TRBJ1-2 and V is TRBV7-9; TRBD1 is a possible D gene (5 bases). The CDR3 extends over 15 amino acids. Germline values: CDR1 SEHNR, CDR2 FQNEAQ (reference sequence). V lost 5 bases, J lost 3 bases, and 16 bases lay in between. This CDR3 is CASSLGRARDYGYTF. The CDR3 DNA reads as TGTGCCAGCAGCCTTGGCAGGGCTCGAGACTATGGCTACACCTTC. Variable domain in full (rest from reference TRBV7-9 and TRBJ1-2): DTGVSQNPRHKITKRGQNVTFRCDPISEHNRLYWYRQTLGQGPEFLTYFQNEAQLEKSRLLSDRFSAERPKGSFSTLEIQRTEQGDSAMYLCASSLGRARDYGYTFGSGTRLTVV.